One sample yielded the 26 T cell receptor beta chains listed below, sequenced in a study of monozygotic twins with inflammatory bowel disease. TCRdb reanalyzed the 5' RACE reads and collapses them to one entry per CDR3 protein, without DNA. In all, the sample yields roughly 150,000 distinct CDR3 sequences. Sample: blood. These receptors originate from a human donor with ulcerative colitis or Crohn's disease, or a healthy co-twin of an affected twin (not recorded which).

The V and J genes are TRBV20-1 and TRBJ2-7. This CDR3 spans 14 amino acids. CDR1 is DFQATT and CDR2 is SNEGSKA in the germline V gene (reference sequence). CDR3 residues: CSARDSSGAYEQYF.

The CDR3 loop reads CASSIGSHNEQFF. V is TRBV19 and J is TRBJ2-1. The CDR3 loop spans 13 amino acids. CDR1 and CDR2 (germline): LNHDA, SQIVND (reference sequence).

CDR3 sequence reads: CSASRDRGNQPQHF. V and J are TRBV20-1 and TRBJ1-5; with no DNA, the TCRdb D assignment of TRBD1 cannot be verified. The CDR3 has 14 residues. Germline V gene sequence: CDR1 DFQATT, CDR2 SNEGSKA (reference sequence).

The rearrangement links TRBV11-2 to TRBJ2-5; TCRdb names TRBD2, which stays unverified in the absence of DNA. Germline assignment: CDR1 SGHAT and CDR2 FQNNGV. The length of the CDR3 is 15 residues. The CDR3 loop is CASSPTPGGGETQYF.

V is TRBV30 and J is TRBJ2-1; TCRdb outputs TRBD1, but without DNA this stays unchecked. Germline CDR1 and CDR2: GTSNPN and SVGIG (reference sequence). The CDR3 sequence is 12 residues long. CDR3 region: CAWTAGVNEQFF.

The rearrangement uses TRBV7-2 and TRBJ2-5. The CDR3 is 14 amino acids. Germline V lookup: CDR1 SGHTA, CDR2 FQGNSA. This CDR3 reads CASSLAGFGETQYF.

Here the CDR3 reads CASSLAGGDYEQYF. This rearrangement joins TRBV7-2 to TRBJ2-7; TCRdb's D gene call, TRBD2, goes unchecked for lack of DNA. The CDR3 spans 14 residues. Germline V gene data show CDR1 as SGHTA and CDR2 as FQGNSA.

This chain connects TRBV6-5 to TRBJ2-1; as DNA is missing, the TRBD2 call by TCRdb cannot be tested. Germline V gene data show CDR1 as MNHEY and CDR2 as SVGAGI. The CDR3 is 17 amino acids. This CDR3 is CASSYTLARGVLNEQFF.

V gene TRBV7-2 combines with J gene TRBJ2-1; the D gene TCRdb calls, TRBD2, cannot be checked with no DNA. The CDR3 contains 14 residues. Germline V gene sequence: CDR1 SGHTA, CDR2 FQGNSA. The CDR3 sequence is CASSPMGGGYEQFF.

Here the CDR3 reads CASSLRVRGEAFF. The rearrangement uses TRBV7-2 and TRBJ1-1. Germline lookup yields CDR1 SGHTA and CDR2 FQGNSA. CDR3 size: 13 residues.

The rearrangement uses TRBV6-5 and TRBJ2-1. The CDR3 extends over 15 amino acids. Germline loops: CDR1 MNHEY, CDR2 SVGAGI. CDR3 sequence: CASSYSGVTYNEQFF.

The chain uses TRBV27 and TRBJ1-5. Germline V lookup: CDR1 MNHEY, CDR2 SMNVEV (reference sequence). The CDR3 totals 12 residues. The CDR3 spells CASRNINQPQHF.

The chain combines TRBV14 with TRBJ2-5; TCRdb designates TRBD2, a call that cannot be tested without DNA. The germline V gene encodes CDR1 SGHDN and CDR2 FVKESK. There are 17 residues in the CDR3. CDR3: CASSQRYFGGGSGTQYF.

The chain uses TRBV5-1 and TRBJ1-6; the D call from TCRdb, TRBD1, cannot be confirmed without DNA. This CDR3 comprises 15 residues. Germline V gene lookup returns CDR1 SGHRS and CDR2 YFSETQ. CDR3 protein: CASSLETGNNSPLHF.

The chain carries TRBV20-1 and TRBJ1-1. Germline V gene data show CDR1 as DFQATT and CDR2 as SNEGSKA (reference sequence). CDR3 length: 12 amino acids. The CDR3 region is CSAPDTNTEAFF.

The V and J genes are TRBV5-1 and TRBJ2-3; TCRdb indicates TRBD2, and absent DNA this call remains unverified. CDR1 SGHRS and CDR2 YFSETQ come from the germline V gene. The CDR3 runs 16 residues. The CDR3 here is CASSTALAGGADTQYF.

CDR3 protein: CASSLIFSEQYF. This chain links TRBV11-2 with TRBJ2-7. This CDR3 is 12 amino acids long. The germline V gene has CDR1 SGHAT and CDR2 FQNNGV.

The chain carries TRBV7-9 and TRBJ1-4; TCRdb's assignment of TRBD1 cannot be checked, as there is no DNA. Looked up from germline, CDR1 is SEHNR and CDR2 is FQNEAQ (reference sequence). CDR3 length: 15 amino acids. The CDR3: CASSLVGGFEEKLFF.

The chain couples TRBV5-1 to TRBJ2-2; absent DNA, TCRdb's TRBD1 call cannot be checked. This CDR3 is built from 14 residues. Germline V gene data show CDR1 as SGHRS and CDR2 as YFSETQ. This CDR3 is CASSKGTRTGELFF.

The genes are TRBV12-3 or TRBV12-4 and TRBJ2-7; checking the TCRdb D call of TRBD1 is not possible without DNA. The CDR3 totals 11 residues. The CDR3 reads CASSPGQRQYF.

V and J are TRBV20-1 and TRBJ1-4; the D gene TCRdb calls, TRBD1, cannot be checked with no DNA. CDR3 size: 13 residues. CDR1 DFQATT and CDR2 SNEGSKA come from the germline V gene (reference sequence). CDR3: CSALTGVGEKLFF.

The chain carries TRBV7-7 and TRBJ1-1. The germline gives CDR1 SSHAT, CDR2 FNYEAQ (reference sequence). The CDR3 spans 13 residues. The CDR3 reads CASSLSPDTEAFF.

This chain uses TRBV7-2 with TRBJ2-1; TCRdb outputs TRBD2, but without DNA this stays unchecked. The CDR3 is 14 residues long. CDR1 SGHTA and CDR2 FQGNSA come from the germline V gene. The chain's CDR3 is CASSLASDYNEQFF.

This chain joins TRBV19 and TRBJ1-4; TCRdb reports TRBD1, a call that lacks DNA to check it against. The CDR3 extends over 15 amino acids. CDR1 LNHDA and CDR2 SQIVND come from the germline V gene (reference sequence). The CDR3 protein is CASSNPGDGAEKLFF.

The chain recombines TRBV20-1 with TRBJ1-1; TCRdb outputs TRBD1, but without DNA this stays unchecked. This CDR3 is built from 17 residues. Germline CDR1 DFQATT, CDR2 SNEGSKA (reference sequence). CDR3 loop: CSARESLTWTGDTEAFF.

This chain links TRBV5-1 with TRBJ2-2; TCRdb picks TRBD1, but there is no DNA to check that call. The CDR3 totals 18 residues. Germline V CDR1 and CDR2: SGHRS, YFSETQ. The CDR3 loop is CASSETDRDFGDTGELFF.